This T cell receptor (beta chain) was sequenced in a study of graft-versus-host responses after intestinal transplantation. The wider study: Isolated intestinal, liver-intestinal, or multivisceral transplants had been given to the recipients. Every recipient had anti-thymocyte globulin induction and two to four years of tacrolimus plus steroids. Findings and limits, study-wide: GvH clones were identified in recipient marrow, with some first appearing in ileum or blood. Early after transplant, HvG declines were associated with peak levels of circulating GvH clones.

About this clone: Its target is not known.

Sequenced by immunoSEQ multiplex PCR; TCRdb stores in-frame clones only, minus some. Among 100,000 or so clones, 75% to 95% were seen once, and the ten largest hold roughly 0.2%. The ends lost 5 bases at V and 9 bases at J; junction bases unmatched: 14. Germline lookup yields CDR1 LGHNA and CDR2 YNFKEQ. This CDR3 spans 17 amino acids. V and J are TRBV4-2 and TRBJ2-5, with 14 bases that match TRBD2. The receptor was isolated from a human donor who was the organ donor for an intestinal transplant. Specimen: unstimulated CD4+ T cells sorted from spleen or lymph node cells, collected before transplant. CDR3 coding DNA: TGTGCCAGCAGCAAGGGACTAGCGGGGGCCCGCCCCGAGGCCCAGTACTTC. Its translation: CASSKGLAGARPEAQYF.